This T cell receptor (beta chain) is from a study of CD8 T cells in ankylosing spondylitis. Study-wide results and caveats: Clones tied to disease were said to be significantly enriched in matched ankylosing spondylitis synovial fluid. Apparently characteristic of ankylosing spondylitis blood was a TCR beta motif (fewer than ten highly homologous variants). Several of the motif variants were reported before in synovial fluid and blood from reactive arthritis. Disease-linked clones proved CD8+ and comparatively uncommon in peripheral blood.

A word on this clonotype: What it binds is unknown.

The CDR3 loop spans 16 amino acids. Losses at the gene ends were 5 bases for V and 2 bases for J; bases not matched to a gene: 8. Per germline, CDR1 SGHRS and CDR2 YFSETQ. A single record per CDR3 protein comes from TCRdb applying MiXCR to the 5' RACE reads. This sample has hundreds of thousands of distinct CDR3 sequences, with approximately 26% found just once. Specimen: blood, either unsorted or a sorted T cell fraction (not recorded which). The chain employs TRBV5-1 and TRBJ2-1, with 9 bases aligning to TRBD1. This clonotype was obtained from a male donor with ankylosing spondylitis. The CDR3 here is CASRGGQGNPYNEQFF. In nucleotides, the CDR3 is TGCGCCAGCAGGGGGGGACAGGGAAATCCCTACAATGAGCAGTTCTTC. Combining the CDR3 with reference TRBV5-1 and TRBJ2-1 gives the whole variable domain KAGVTQTPRYLIKTRGQQVTLSCSPISGHRSVSWYQQTPGQGLQFLFEYFSETQRNKGNFPGRFSGRQFSNSRSEMNVSTLELGDSALYLCASRGGQGNPYNEQFFGPGTRLTVL.